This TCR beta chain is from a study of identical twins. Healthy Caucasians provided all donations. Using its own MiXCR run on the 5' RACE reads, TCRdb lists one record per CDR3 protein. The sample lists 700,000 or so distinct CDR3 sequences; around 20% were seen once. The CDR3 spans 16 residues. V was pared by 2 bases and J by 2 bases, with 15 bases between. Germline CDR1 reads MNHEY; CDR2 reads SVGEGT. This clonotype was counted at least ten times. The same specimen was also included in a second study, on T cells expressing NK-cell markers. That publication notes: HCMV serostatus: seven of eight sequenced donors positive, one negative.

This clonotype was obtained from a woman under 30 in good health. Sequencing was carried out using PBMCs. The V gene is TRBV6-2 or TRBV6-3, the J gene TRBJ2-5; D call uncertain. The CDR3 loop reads CASSYPMQELQETQYF. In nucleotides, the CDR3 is TGTGCCAGCAGTTACCCGATGCAGGAGTTGCAAGAGACCCAGTACTTC.